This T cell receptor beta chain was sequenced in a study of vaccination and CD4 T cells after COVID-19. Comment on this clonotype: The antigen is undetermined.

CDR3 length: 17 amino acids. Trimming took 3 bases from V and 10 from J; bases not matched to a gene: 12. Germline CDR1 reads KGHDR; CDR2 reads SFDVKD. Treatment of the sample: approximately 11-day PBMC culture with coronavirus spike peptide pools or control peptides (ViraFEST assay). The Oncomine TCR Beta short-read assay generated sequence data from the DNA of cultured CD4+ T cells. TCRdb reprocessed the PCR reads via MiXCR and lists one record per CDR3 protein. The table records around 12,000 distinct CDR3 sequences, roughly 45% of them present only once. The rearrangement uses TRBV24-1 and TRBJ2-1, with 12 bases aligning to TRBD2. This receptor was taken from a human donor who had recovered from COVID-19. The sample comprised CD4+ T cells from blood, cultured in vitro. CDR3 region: CATSDKGLAGFAREQFF. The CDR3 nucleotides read TGTGCCACCAGTGATAAAGGACTAGCGGGATTCGCAAGGGAGCAGTTCTTC.